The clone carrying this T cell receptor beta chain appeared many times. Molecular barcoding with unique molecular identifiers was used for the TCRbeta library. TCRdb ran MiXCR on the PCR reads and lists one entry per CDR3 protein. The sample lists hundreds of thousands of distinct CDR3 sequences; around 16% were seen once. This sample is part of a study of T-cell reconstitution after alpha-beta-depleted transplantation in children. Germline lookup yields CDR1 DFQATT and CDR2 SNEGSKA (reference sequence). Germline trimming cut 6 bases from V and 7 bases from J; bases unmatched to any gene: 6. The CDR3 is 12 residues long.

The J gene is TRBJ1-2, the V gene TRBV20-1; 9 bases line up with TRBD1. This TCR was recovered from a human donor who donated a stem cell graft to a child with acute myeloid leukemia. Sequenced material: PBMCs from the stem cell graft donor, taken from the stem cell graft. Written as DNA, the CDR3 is TGCAGTGCCTCGACAGGGGGATCTGGCTACACCTTC. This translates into CSASTGGSGYTF.